The clone carrying this T cell receptor beta chain was seen ten or more times. Its antigen is currently unknown. TCRdb analysed the reads with MiXCR anew, one entry per CDR3 protein. In the table there are 250,000 to 300,000 distinct CDR3 sequences, about a sixth of which are singletons. This CDR3 spans 16 amino acids. Germline assignment: CDR1 MNHEY and CDR2 SVGEGT. J lost 3 bases, V lost 6 bases, and 12 bases had no gene match. This entry comes from a study of T cell repertoires in cytomegalovirus infection. The wider study: A matching HLA type, together with CMV infection, was signaled by public TCR beta signatures. Whole-study results and caveats: Clonotype analysis showed dominance of the ex vivo response by HLA-C-restricted CMV-specific TCR beta clonotypes.

This TCR was sampled from a human donor in good health (CMV status not recorded). Some clones in this sample may be carry-over from other donors' samples. The rearrangement uses TRBV6-2 or TRBV6-3 and TRBJ2-7; 9 positions match TRBD2. Sequenced sample: CD8+ T cells from PBMCs. CDR3 in amino acids: CASSQRLAAPYYEQYF. Here the CDR3 DNA reads TGTGCCAGCAGCCAGAGACTAGCGGCTCCCTACTACGAGCAGTACTTC.